This TCR beta chain was recovered during a study of T cell clonotyping in hematopoietic cell transplantation. Trimming stripped 0 bases from V and 0 bases from J, with 12 bases between. The CDR3 has 17 residues. Per the germline V gene, CDR1 is MGHRA and CDR2 is YSYEKL. Turning to this clone: Its cognate antigen is unknown.

Repertoires were generated with immunoSEQ multiplex PCR, while TCRdb's copy carries only in-frame clones and drops some. The repertoire holds over 10,000 clones, with roughly 89% as singletons. Study outcomes and limitations: Few recipient clonotypes overlapped donors; over 95% were de novo at given depth. Pathologically expanded recipient clonotypes increased progressively from day 30 to day 180 as diversity fell. Without cell sorting, CD4 versus CD8 contributions remain unresolved. Graft donor and pretransplant recipient Inverse Simpson Index values predicted broader posttransplant TCR diversity.

The TCR comes from a human donor who either received an allogeneic hematopoietic cell transplant for a myeloid malignancy or was a related donor (not recorded which). Some clones in this sample may be carry-over from other donors' samples. Material: peripheral blood mononuclear cells. The J gene is TRBJ1-5, the V gene TRBV4-1; D gene unclear. The CDR3: CASSQEASQGSNQPQHF. The CDR3 bases are TGCGCCAGCAGCCAAGAGGCCAGCCAAGGTAGCAATCAGCCCCAGCATTTT.